These 15 T cell receptor beta chains originate from one sample sequenced in a study of CD8+CD57+ T cells in acquired aplastic anemia (dated by TCRdb to between 2017 and 2018). The reads were generated on an Illumina HiSeq 2000. Profiling of TCR beta VDJ combinations and CDR3 sequences used genomic DNA as the template. TCRdb took the public reads, trimmed them with fastp at Q25, ran MiXCR for clone calling and kept in-frame beta chains. Each record represents a unique CDR3 protein, reported with the most common genes and DNA among its rows. Present in this sample are 200,000 to 250,000 distinct CDR3 sequences, 65% of which were seen just once. The top ten clones comprise roughly 61% of the sample. Expansion of CD8+CD57+ cells had been shown by flow cytometry in the patients chosen for sequencing. Sequencing used sorted CD4+, CD8+, or CD8+CD57+ T cells (not recorded which) from PBMCs. These receptors came from a human donor with aplastic anemia.

The V call is TRBV7-9, the J call TRBJ2-7, with D unclear. This CDR3 is 13 amino acids long. Germline V CDR1 and CDR2: SEHNR, FQNEAQ (reference sequence). Trimming removed 5 bases from V and 0 bases from J, with 8 bases in between. CDR3 residues: CASSERYSYEQYF. CDR3 nucleotide sequence: TGTGCCAGCAGCGAGCGTTACTCCTACGAGCAGTACTTC.

This chain uses TRBV10-3 with TRBJ2-2; D gene uncertain. Germline-derived CDR1 and CDR2 are ENHRY and SYGVKD. Trimming cost V 0 bases and J 2 bases, with 4 bases left between them. The length of the CDR3 is 14 residues. CDR3 amino acids: CAISESSNTGELFF. CDR3 bases: TGTGCCATCAGTGAGTCGAGCAACACCGGGGAGCTGTTTTTT.

Details on this clonotype: The junction departs from the called germline gene at one end, perhaps through a read error. The V gene is TRBV7-9, the J gene TRBJ2-1; 9 bases line up with TRBD1. CDR3 length: 16 amino acids. From germline, CDR1 is SEHNR and CDR2 FQNEAQ (reference sequence). CDR3 in amino acids: CASSPVRDRAYNEHFF. The DNA of the CDR3 is TGTGCCAGCAGCCCTGTTCGGGACAGGGCCTACAATGAGCATTTCTTC.

The rearrangement joins TRBV10-3 to TRBJ2-7; D is ambiguous. The CDR3 length is 12 residues. Germline V gene sequence: CDR1 ENHRY, CDR2 SYGVKD. Trimming removed 3 bases from V and 4 bases from J, with 7 bases in between. CDR3: CAISERGYEQYF. The CDR3 DNA is TGTGCCATCAGTGAACGTGGGTACGAGCAGTACTTC.

The chain couples TRBV7-9 to TRBJ2-2, with D perhaps matching TRBD2 (5 bases). CDR1 and CDR2 (germline): SEHNR, FQNEAQ (reference sequence). The CDR3 consists of 15 residues. Trimming removed 2 bases at V and 5 bases at J, with 12 bases between. This CDR3 reads CASSLTESGTGELFF. The CDR3, as DNA: TGTGCCAGCAGCTTAACGGAATCGGGAACCGGGGAGCTGTTTTTT.

CDR3 in DNA: TGTGCCACCAGCAGAGATCAAGCAGGGTCGGTTTGGGAGACCCAGTACTTC. As protein: CATSRDQAGSVWETQYF. This chain joins TRBV15 and TRBJ2-5; tentatively, D is TRBD1 (5 bases). Germline V gene sequence: CDR1 LNHNV, CDR2 YYDKDF (reference sequence). Trimming removed 0 bases from V and 5 bases from J, with 19 bases in between. The CDR3 is 17 residues long.

The chain has TRBV10-1 and TRBJ1-6; D unresolved. Germline lookup yields CDR1 WNHNN and CDR2 SYGVQD (reference sequence). Trimming took 2 bases from V and 8 from J, leaving 7 bases between them. There are 13 residues in the CDR3. This chain's CDR3 is CASSEAPYSPLHF. The CDR3 bases are TGCGCCAGCAGTGAGGCCCCATATTCACCCCTCCACTTT.

The V call is TRBV2, the J call TRBJ2-1, with D perhaps given as TRBD1 or TRBD2 (5 bases each). Trimming removed 6 bases from V and 8 bases from J, with 17 bases in between. The CDR3 runs to 14 residues. CDR1 SNHLY and CDR2 FYNNEI come from the germline V gene. The CDR3 reads CASSQEGRVDEQFF. CDR3 sequence (DNA): TGTGCCAGCAGCCAAGAGGGCAGGGTCGATGAGCAGTTCTTC.

Comment on this clonotype: At one boundary the junction diverges from the germline segment, which might be a read error. The chain joins TRBV2 to TRBJ1-6; D not resolved. CDR1 and CDR2 from the germline V gene are SNHLY and FYNNEI. The CDR3 extends over 19 amino acids. The CDR3 region has the DNA TGTGCCAGCAGTCGCTTTAAGGAGGGAAGCGCCTTCTATAACTCACCCCTCCACTTT. This translates into CASSRFKEGSAFYNSPLHF.

The CDR3 protein is CATSSSRSGQGAIVVTEAFF. The CDR3, as DNA: TGTGCCACCAGCAGCTCCAGGTCGGGACAGGGGGCTATTGTTGTCACTGAAGCTTTCTTT. The rearrangement joins TRBV15 to TRBJ1-1; 12 nucleotides line up with TRBD1. Trimming cost V 3 bases and J 4 bases; bases outside gene matches: 18. The CDR3 is 20 amino acids. CDR1 and CDR2 from the germline V gene are LNHNV and YYDKDF (reference sequence).

CDR3: CASSYPSYEQYF. The CDR3, as DNA: TGTGCCAGCAGTTACCCCAGTTACGAGCAGTACTTC. The chain has TRBV6-1 and TRBJ2-7; unclear D gene. CDR1 and CDR2 (germline): MNHNS, SASEGT. The CDR3 covers 12 residues. Trimming removed 5 bases from V and 4 bases from J, with 9 bases in between.

This rearrangement joins TRBV10-3 to TRBJ2-5; a weak D match, TRBD2 (5 bases). CDR1 and CDR2 (germline): ENHRY, SYGVKD. This CDR3 has 13 amino acids. The V and J ends lost 2 bases and 2 bases respectively, with 6 bases between them. The CDR3 here is CAISEGEQETQYF. The DNA of the CDR3 is TGTGCCATCAGTGAGGGGGAGCAAGAGACCCAGTACTTC.

The rearrangement uses TRBV24-1 and TRBJ1-1, with D possibly being TRBD1 (5 bases). The CDR3 is made up of 14 amino acids. In germline, CDR1 is KGHDR, CDR2 SFDVKD. Trimming cost V 3 bases and J 4 bases, with 11 bases left between them. The DNA of the CDR3 is TGTGCCACCAGTGATCCCCTTGGGGGCACTGAAGCTTTCTTT. It is translated as CATSDPLGGTEAFF.

V is TRBV29-1 and J is TRBJ1-2; 7 bases fit TRBD1. This CDR3 region has 13 residues. CDR1 and CDR2 from the germline V gene are SQVTM and ANQGSEA. V lost 5 bases, J lost 4 bases, and 7 bases stayed unmatched. The CDR3 region is CSVLTGAGYGYTF. CDR3 DNA: TGCAGCGTTTTAACAGGGGCGGGCTATGGCTACACCTTC.

This clonotype was detected only a few times. The V gene is TRBV7-8, the J gene TRBJ2-7; D may be TRBD2 (6 bases). V lost 4 bases, J lost 3 bases, and 10 bases lay in between. Germline CDR1 and CDR2: SGHVS and FQNEAQ. This CDR3 spans 13 amino acids. The CDR3 DNA reads as TGTGCCAGCAGCTCGGGAGAACTCTACGAGCAGTACTTC. It specifies CASSSGELYEQYF.